This T cell receptor (beta chain) was observed in a study of T-cell reconstitution after alpha-beta-depleted transplantation in children. CDR3 size: 12 residues. Germline loops: CDR1 DFQATT, CDR2 SNEGSKA (reference sequence). V gave up 4 bases and J gave up 6 bases; unmatched junction bases: 6. Preparation of the TCRbeta library was carried out with unique molecular identifiers. TCRdb re-analysed the PCR reads in MiXCR, keeping a single row per CDR3 protein. The sample yields roughly 300,000 distinct CDR3 sequences, about a tenth seen once. Sequenced material: PBMCs from the stem cell graft donor, taken from the stem cell graft. The genes are TRBV20-1 and TRBJ2-7; 7 bases map to TRBD1. The origin of this receptor is a human donor who donated a stem cell graft to a child with acute lymphoblastic leukemia. CDR3 region: CSATGQVREQYF. For the CDR3, the DNA is TGCAGTGCTACCGGACAGGTACGCGAGCAGTACTTC.